Listed below are T cell receptor beta chains from one sample, sequenced in a study of blood T cell repertoires in COVID-19. The repertoire was sequenced with immunoSEQ multiplex PCR; TCRdb's copy has only in-frame clones and lacks some. The sample lists roughly 37,000 clones; around 80% were seen once. The sample consisted of peripheral blood. These receptors were taken from a man between 60 and 70 years old with active COVID-19. Both conserved end residues are part of each CDR3. D genes are given only for firm matches. Not all rows give a size; the values are once, few, many and, for expanded clones, a class.

J gene: TRBJ1-2
clone size: NA
D gene: NA
V gene: TRBV6-5
CDR3 protein: CASSSGPYGYTF
CDR3 DNA: TGTGCCAGCAGTTCCGGTCCCTATGGCTACACCTTC

J gene: TRBJ2-7
clone size: NA
D gene: TRBD1
V gene: TRBV13
CDR3 protein: CASSTPGGDDEQYF
CDR3 DNA: TGTGCCAGCAGCACCCCAGGGGGTGACGACGAGCAGTACTTC

J gene: TRBJ2-3
clone size: NA
D gene: NA
V gene: TRBV5-1
CDR3 protein: CASSVSGETILYF
CDR3 DNA: TGCGCCAGCAGCGTGTCCGGGGAGACTATCCTGTATTTT

J gene: TRBJ1-5
clone size: NA
D gene: NA
V gene: TRBV27
CDR3 protein: CASSSPGGPQHF
CDR3 DNA: TGTGCCAGCAGTTCGCCCGGAGGGCCCCAGCATTTT

J gene: TRBJ1-2
clone size: NA
D gene: TRBD1
V gene: TRBV5-1
CDR3 protein: CASSTGTGGLGYTF
CDR3 DNA: TGCGCCAGCAGCACCGGGACAGGGGGCCTGGGCTACACCTTC

J gene: TRBJ1-6
clone size: NA
D gene: TRBD1
V gene: TRBV7-2
CDR3 protein: CASSPGQGINSPLHF
CDR3 DNA: TGTGCCAGCAGCCCGGGACAGGGGATTAATTCACCCCTCCACTTT

J gene: TRBJ2-7
clone size: NA
D gene: NA
V gene: TRBV3-1/TRBV3-2
CDR3 protein: CASSLSRGGNDEQYF
CDR3 DNA: TGTGCCAGCAGCCTCTCAAGGGGTGGCAACGACGAGCAGTACTTC

J gene: TRBJ2-5
clone size: NA
D gene: NA
V gene: TRBV5-4
CDR3 protein: CASSPGQGRYQETQYF
CDR3 DNA: TGTGCCAGCAGTCCCGGGCAGGGGCGGTACCAAGAGACCCAGTACTTC

J gene: TRBJ1-4
clone size: few
D gene: TRBD1
V gene: TRBV4-3
CDR3 protein: CASSRSGGTAFEKLFF
CDR3 DNA: TGCGCCAGCAGCCGGTCTGGTGGGACAGCCTTTGAAAAACTGTTTTTT

J gene: TRBJ2-3
clone size: NA
D gene: NA
V gene: TRBV2
CDR3 protein: CASSEPFTDTQYF
CDR3 DNA: TGTGCCAGCAGTGAACCTTTCACAGATACGCAGTATTTT

J gene: TRBJ1-5
clone size: NA
D gene: NA
V gene: TRBV28
CDR3 protein: CASSFPPGDQPQHF
CDR3 DNA: TGTGCCAGCAGTTTCCCGCCAGGGGATCAGCCCCAGCATTTT

J gene: TRBJ1-2
clone size: NA
D gene: NA
V gene: TRBV29-1
CDR3 protein: CSVEEGGSYGYTF
CDR3 DNA: TGCAGCGTTGAAGAGGGGGGAAGCTATGGCTACACCTTC

J gene: TRBJ1-1
clone size: few
D gene: NA
V gene: TRBV30
CDR3 protein: CAWSVRGGATEAFF
CDR3 DNA: TGTGCCTGGAGTGTCCGCGGGGGGGCCACTGAAGCTTTCTTT

J gene: TRBJ1-4
clone size: NA
D gene: NA
V gene: TRBV7-8
CDR3 protein: CASSLDDETVDEKLFF
CDR3 DNA: TGTGCCAGCAGCTTAGACGATGAGACAGTAGATGAAAAACTGTTTTTT

J gene: TRBJ1-1
clone size: few
D gene: NA
V gene: TRBV12-3/TRBV12-4
CDR3 protein: CASSPLSDTEAFF
CDR3 DNA: TGTGCCAGCAGTCCCCTCAGCGACACTGAAGCTTTCTTT

J gene: TRBJ2-2
clone size: NA
D gene: TRBD1
V gene: TRBV7-3
CDR3 protein: CASSLSSGTAANTGELFF
CDR3 DNA: TGTGCCAGCAGCTTATCGTCGGGGACAGCAGCGAACACCGGGGAGCTGTTTTTT

J gene: TRBJ2-2
clone size: NA
D gene: NA
V gene: TRBV3-1/TRBV3-2
CDR3 protein: CASRLATNTGELFF
CDR3 DNA: TGTGCCAGCAGACTAGCCACGAACACCGGGGAGCTGTTTTTT

J gene: TRBJ2-3
clone size: NA
D gene: NA
V gene: TRBV4-1
CDR3 protein: CASSPYGVGADTQYF
CDR3 DNA: TGCGCCAGCAGCCCCTACGGGGTAGGCGCAGATACGCAGTATTTT

J gene: TRBJ1-2
clone size: NA
D gene: NA
V gene: TRBV25-1
CDR3 protein: CASRQGLHGYTF
CDR3 DNA: TGTGCCAGCAGACAGGGTCTGCATGGCTACACCTTC

J gene: TRBJ2-1
clone size: NA
D gene: NA
V gene: TRBV6-4
CDR3 protein: CASSDSSGSYNEQFF
CDR3 DNA: TGTGCCAGCAGTGACTCTAGCGGCTCCTACAATGAGCAGTTCTTC

J gene: TRBJ1-5
clone size: NA
D gene: NA
V gene: TRBV20-1
CDR3 protein: CSASGGQGQPQHF
CDR3 DNA: TGCAGTGCTAGTGGGGGGCAGGGACAGCCCCAGCATTTT

J gene: TRBJ2-7
clone size: NA
D gene: NA
V gene: TRBV4-3
CDR3 protein: CASSHDRSRPYEQYF
CDR3 DNA: TGCGCCAGCAGCCACGATCGATCGCGTCCGTACGAGCAGTACTTC

J gene: TRBJ1-5
clone size: NA
D gene: TRBD1
V gene: TRBV7-2
CDR3 protein: CASSLRQGLNQPQHF
CDR3 DNA: TGTGCCAGCAGCTTGCGACAGGGCCTCAATCAGCCCCAGCATTTT

J gene: TRBJ2-2
clone size: NA
D gene: NA
V gene: TRBV9
CDR3 protein: CASSPRQGGTTGELFF
CDR3 DNA: TGTGCCAGCAGCCCGAGACAGGGAGGAACAACCGGGGAGCTGTTTTTT

J gene: TRBJ2-2
clone size: NA
D gene: TRBD2
V gene: TRBV2
CDR3 protein: CAPYTLGQGGRLAGAGELFF
CDR3 DNA: TGTGCCCCTTACACATTAGGACAGGGCGGTCGACTAGCGGGGGCCGGGGAGCTGTTTTTT

J gene: TRBJ2-7
clone size: NA
D gene: TRBD1
V gene: TRBV10-3
CDR3 protein: CAIRGQVDPPEQYF
CDR3 DNA: TGTGCCATCAGGGGACAGGTCGACCCCCCCGAGCAGTACTTC

J gene: TRBJ2-1
clone size: NA
D gene: TRBD2
V gene: TRBV6-5
CDR3 protein: CASSYGGGSNGQFF
CDR3 DNA: TGTGCCAGCAGTTATGGAGGCGGGAGTAATGGGCAGTTCTTC